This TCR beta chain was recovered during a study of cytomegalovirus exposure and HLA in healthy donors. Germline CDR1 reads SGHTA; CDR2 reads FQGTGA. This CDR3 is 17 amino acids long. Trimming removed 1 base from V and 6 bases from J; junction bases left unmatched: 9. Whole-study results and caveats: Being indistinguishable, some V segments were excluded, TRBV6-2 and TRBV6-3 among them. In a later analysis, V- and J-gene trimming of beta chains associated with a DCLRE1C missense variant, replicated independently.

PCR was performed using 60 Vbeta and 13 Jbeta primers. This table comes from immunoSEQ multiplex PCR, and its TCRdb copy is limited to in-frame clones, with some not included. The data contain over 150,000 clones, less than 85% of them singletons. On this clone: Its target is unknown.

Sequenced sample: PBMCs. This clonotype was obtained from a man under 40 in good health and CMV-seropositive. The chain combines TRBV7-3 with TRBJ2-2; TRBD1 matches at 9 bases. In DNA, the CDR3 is TGTGCCAGCAGCTTAAGTCCCACCGGGACAGGGCCCGGGGAGCTGTTTTTT. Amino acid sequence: CASSLSPTGTGPGELFF.